This T cell receptor beta chain was profiled in a study of shared clonotypes between healthy human individuals. The table came from immunoSEQ multiplex PCR; TCRdb's copy has only in-frame clones and leaves some out. The sample shows roughly 2.5 million clones, approximately 94% of them seen only once. The V gene lost 6 bases and the J gene lost 3 bases, with 12 bases spanning the gap. The CDR3 spans 14 residues. Germline values: CDR1 SGHNT, CDR2 YENEEA. Comment on this clone: Its antigen is currently unknown.

Donors, without exception, were Caucasian adults residing in Nashville, Tennessee. Overall study findings and caveats: Donor scarcity curtailed the genetic and exposure-history diversity represented herein.

The sequencing input was naive CD4+ T cells sorted from blood. Stated subset: CD45RA+ positively selected. The V call is TRBV11-3, the J call TRBJ2-1, with D perhaps TRBD2 (6 bases). The TCR was taken from a man younger than 35 in good health. CDR3 protein: CASSSGTLYNEQFF. For the CDR3, the DNA is TGTGCCAGCAGTTCCGGGACTCTCTACAATGAGCAGTTCTTC.